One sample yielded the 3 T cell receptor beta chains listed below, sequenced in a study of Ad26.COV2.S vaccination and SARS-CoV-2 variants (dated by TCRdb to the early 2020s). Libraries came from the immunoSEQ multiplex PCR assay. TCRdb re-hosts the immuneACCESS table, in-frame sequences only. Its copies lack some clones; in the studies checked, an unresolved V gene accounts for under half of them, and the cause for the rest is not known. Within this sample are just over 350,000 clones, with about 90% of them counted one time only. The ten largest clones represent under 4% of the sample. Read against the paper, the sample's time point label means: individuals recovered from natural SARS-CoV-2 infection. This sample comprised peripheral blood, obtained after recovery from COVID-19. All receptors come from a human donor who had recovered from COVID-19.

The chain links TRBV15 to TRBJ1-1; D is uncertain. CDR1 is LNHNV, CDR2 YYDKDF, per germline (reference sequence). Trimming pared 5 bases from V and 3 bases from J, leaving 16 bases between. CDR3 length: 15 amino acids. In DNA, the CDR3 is TGTGCCACCAGCCCACGGTTGGGCCTTTACACTGAAGCTTTCTTT. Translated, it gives CATSPRLGLYTEAFF. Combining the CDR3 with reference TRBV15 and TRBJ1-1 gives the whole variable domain DAMVIQNPRYQVTQFGKPVTLSCSQTLNHNVMYWYQQKSSQAPKLLFHYYDKDFNNEADTPDNFQSRRPNTSFCFLDIRSPGLGDTAMYLCATSPRLGLYTEAFFGQGTRLTVV.

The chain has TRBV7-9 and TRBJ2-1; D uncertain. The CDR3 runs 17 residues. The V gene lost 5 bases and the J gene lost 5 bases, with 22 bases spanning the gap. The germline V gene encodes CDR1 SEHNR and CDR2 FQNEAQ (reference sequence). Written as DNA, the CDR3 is TGTGCCAGCAGCACGCGACTCCGGAGACACCTTAACAATGAGCAGTTCTTC. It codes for CASSTRLRRHLNNEQFF. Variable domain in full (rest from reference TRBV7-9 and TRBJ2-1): DTGVSQNPRHKITKRGQNVTFRCDPISEHNRLYWYRQTLGQGPEFLTYFQNEAQLEKSRLLSDRFSAERPKGSFSTLEIQRTEQGDSAMYLCASSTRLRRHLNNEQFFGPGTRLTVL.

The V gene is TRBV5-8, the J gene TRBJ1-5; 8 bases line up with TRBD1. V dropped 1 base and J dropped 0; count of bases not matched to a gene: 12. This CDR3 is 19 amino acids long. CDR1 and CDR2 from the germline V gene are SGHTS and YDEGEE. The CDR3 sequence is CASSLPRTGWGYSNQPQHF. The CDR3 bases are TGTGCCAGCAGCTTGCCGCGGACAGGGTGGGGATATAGCAATCAGCCCCAGCATTTT. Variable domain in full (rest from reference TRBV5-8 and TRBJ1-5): EAGVTQSPTHLIKTRGQQATLRCSPISGHTSVYWYQQALGLGLQFLLWYDEGEERNRGNFPPRFSGRQFPNYSSELNVNALELEDSALYLCASSLPRTGWGYSNQPQHFGDGTRLSIL.